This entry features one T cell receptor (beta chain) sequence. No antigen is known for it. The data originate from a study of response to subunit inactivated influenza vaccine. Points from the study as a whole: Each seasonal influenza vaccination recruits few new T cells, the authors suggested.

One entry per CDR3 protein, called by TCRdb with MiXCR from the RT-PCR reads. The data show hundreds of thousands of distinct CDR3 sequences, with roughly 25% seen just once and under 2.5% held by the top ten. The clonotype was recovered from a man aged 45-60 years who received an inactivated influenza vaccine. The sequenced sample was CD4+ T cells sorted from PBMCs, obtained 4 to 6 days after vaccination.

CDR3 DNA sequence: TGCGCCAGCAGTGAGAGCGGGGAGACCCAGTTCTTC. It encodes CASSESGETQFF. The chain couples TRBV10-2 to TRBJ2-5, with 7 bases fitting TRBD2. The end of the DNA fits TRBJ2-1 better, so the J call may be wrong. The CDR3 sequence is 12 residues long. Looked up from germline, CDR1 is WSHSY and CDR2 is SAAADI.